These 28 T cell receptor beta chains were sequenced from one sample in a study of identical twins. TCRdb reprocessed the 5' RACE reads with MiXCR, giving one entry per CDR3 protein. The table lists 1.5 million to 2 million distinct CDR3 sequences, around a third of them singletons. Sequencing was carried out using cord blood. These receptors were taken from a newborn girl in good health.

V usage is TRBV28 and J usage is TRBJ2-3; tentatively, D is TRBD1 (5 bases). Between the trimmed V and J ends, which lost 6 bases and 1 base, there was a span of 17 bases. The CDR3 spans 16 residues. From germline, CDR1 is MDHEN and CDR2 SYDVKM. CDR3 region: CASSLTGWPGTDTQYF. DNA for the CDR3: TGTGCCAGCAGCCTAACAGGCTGGCCCGGCACAGATACGCAGTATTTT.

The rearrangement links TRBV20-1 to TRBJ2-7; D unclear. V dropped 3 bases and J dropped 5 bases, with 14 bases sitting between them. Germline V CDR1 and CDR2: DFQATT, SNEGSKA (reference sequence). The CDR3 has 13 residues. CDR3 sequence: CSASRVYRNEQYF. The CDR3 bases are TGCAGTGCTAGTCGCGTCTATAGGAACGAGCAGTACTTC.

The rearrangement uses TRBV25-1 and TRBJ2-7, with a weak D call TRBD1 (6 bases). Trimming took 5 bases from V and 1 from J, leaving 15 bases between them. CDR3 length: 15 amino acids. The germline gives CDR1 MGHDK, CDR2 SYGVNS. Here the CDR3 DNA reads TGTGCCAGCAGTACACAGGGTAGGGTTTCCTACGAGCAGTACTTC. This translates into CASSTQGRVSYEQYF.

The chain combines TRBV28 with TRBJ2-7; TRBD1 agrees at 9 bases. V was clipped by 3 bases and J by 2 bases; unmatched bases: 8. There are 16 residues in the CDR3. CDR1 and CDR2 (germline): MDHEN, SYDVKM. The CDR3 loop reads CASSFLYRGPPYEQYF. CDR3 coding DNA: TGTGCCAGCAGTTTCCTCTACAGGGGGCCTCCCTACGAGCAGTACTTC.

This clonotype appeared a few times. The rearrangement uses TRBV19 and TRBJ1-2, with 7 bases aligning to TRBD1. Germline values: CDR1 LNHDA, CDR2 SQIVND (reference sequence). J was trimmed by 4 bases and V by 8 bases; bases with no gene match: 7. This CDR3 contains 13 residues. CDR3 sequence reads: CASGRDRVYGYTF. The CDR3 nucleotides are TGTGCCAGTGGCCGGGACAGAGTCTATGGCTACACCTTC.

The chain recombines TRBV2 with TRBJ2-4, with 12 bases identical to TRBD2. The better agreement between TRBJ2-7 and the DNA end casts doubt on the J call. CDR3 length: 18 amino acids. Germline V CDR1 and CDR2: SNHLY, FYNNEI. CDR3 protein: CASSGTSGRLYTSYEQYF. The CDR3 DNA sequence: TGTGCCAGCAGCGGCACTAGCGGGAGGCTCTACACTTCCTACGAGCAGTACTTC.

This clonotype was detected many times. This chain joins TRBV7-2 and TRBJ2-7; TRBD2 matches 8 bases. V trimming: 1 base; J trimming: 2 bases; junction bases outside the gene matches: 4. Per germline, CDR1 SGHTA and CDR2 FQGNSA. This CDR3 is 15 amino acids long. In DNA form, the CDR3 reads TGTGCCAGCAGCTTAGGACTAGCGAGCACCTACGAGCAGTACTTC. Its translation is CASSLGLASTYEQYF. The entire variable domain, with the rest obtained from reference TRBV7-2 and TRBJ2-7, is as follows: GAGVSQSPSNKVTEKGKDVELRCDPISGHTALYWYRQSLGQGLEFLIYFQGNSAPDKSGLPSDRFSAERTGGSVSTLTIQRTQQEDSAVYLCASSLGLASTYEQYFGPGTRLTVT.

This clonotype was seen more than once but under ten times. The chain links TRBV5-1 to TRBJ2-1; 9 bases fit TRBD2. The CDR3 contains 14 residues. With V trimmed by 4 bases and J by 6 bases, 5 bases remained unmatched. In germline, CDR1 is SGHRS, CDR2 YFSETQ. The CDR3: CASSGIAGVNEQFF. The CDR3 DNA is TGCGCCAGCAGCGGAATAGCGGGGGTCAATGAGCAGTTCTTC.

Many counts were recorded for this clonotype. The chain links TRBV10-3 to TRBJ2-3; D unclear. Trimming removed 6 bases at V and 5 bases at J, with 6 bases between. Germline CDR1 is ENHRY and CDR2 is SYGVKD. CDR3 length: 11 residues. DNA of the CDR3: TGTGCCATCAGCCTAGGAGATACGCAGTATTTT. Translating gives CAISLGDTQYF.

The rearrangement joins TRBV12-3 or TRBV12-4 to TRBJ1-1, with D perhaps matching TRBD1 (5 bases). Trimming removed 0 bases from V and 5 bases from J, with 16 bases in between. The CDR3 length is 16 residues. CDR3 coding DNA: TGTGCCAGCAGTTTAGCGCGTGGAGGGGAGATGACTGAAGCTTTCTTT. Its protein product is CASSLARGGEMTEAFF.

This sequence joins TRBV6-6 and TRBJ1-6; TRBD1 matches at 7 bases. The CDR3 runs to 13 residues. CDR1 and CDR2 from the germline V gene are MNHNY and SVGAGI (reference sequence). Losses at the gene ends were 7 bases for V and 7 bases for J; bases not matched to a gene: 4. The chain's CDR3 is CASIWDRNSPLHF. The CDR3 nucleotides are TGTGCCAGCATTTGGGACAGAAATTCACCCCTCCACTTT.

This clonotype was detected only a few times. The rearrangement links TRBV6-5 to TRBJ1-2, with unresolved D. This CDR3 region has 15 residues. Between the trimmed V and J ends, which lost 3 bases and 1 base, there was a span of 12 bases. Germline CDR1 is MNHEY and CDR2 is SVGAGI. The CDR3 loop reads CASSYWAGGNYGYTF. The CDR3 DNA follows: TGTGCCAGCAGTTATTGGGCAGGCGGTAACTATGGCTACACCTTC.

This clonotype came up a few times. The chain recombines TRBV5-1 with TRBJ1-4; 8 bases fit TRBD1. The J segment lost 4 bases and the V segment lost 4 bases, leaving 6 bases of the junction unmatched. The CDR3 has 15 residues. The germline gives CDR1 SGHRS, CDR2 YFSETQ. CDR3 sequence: CASSPGQAFNEKLFF. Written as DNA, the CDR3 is TGCGCCAGCAGCCCGGGACAGGCCTTTAATGAAAAACTGTTTTTT. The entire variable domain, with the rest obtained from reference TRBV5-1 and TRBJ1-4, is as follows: KAGVTQTPRYLIKTRGQQVTLSCSPISGHRSVSWYQQTPGQGLQFLFEYFSETQRNKGNFPGRFSGRQFSNSRSEMNVSTLELGDSALYLCASSPGQAFNEKLFFGSGTQLSVL.

CDR3 nucleotide sequence: TGTGCCAGCAGTTTGCAGCTTAGCTCCTACGAGCAGTACTTC. The encoded protein is CASSLQLSSYEQYF. The chain employs TRBV28 and TRBJ2-7; D not certain. Trimming removed 3 bases at V and 0 bases at J, with 9 bases between. This CDR3 is built from 14 residues. CDR1 is MDHEN and CDR2 is SYDVKM in the germline V gene.

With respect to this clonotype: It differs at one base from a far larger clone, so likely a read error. CDR3 amino acids: CASSLLAQETQFF. CDR3 nucleotides: TGTGCCAGCAGTTTACTAGCGCAAGAGACCCAGTTCTTC. The chain combines TRBV12-3 or TRBV12-4 with TRBJ2-1; D perhaps matches TRBD2 (6 bases). The CDR3 loop spans 13 amino acids. Trimming removed 2 bases from V and 13 bases from J, with 15 bases in between.

CDR3 bases: TGTGCCAGCAGTCGGAAAGGCCCCGCAGATACGCAGTATTTT. Translating gives CASSRKGPADTQYF. The chain has TRBV14 and TRBJ2-3; D not resolved. Germline V gene data show CDR1 as SGHDN and CDR2 as FVKESK. This CDR3 is built from 14 residues. V lost 6 bases, J lost 4 bases, and 14 bases lay in between.

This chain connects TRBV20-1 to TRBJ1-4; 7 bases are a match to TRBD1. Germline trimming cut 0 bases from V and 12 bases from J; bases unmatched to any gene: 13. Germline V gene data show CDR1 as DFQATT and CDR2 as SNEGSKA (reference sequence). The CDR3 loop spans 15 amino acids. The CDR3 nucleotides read TGCAGTGCTAGAGACGCCAGACAGGGAGGGGAAGAACTGTTTTTT. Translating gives CSARDARQGGEELFF.

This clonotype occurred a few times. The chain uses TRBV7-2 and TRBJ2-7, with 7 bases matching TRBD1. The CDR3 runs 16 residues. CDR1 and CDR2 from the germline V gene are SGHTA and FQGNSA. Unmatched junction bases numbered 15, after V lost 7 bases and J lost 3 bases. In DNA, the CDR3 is TGTGCCAGCACCGAACAAGCGACAGGGAGATTCTACGAGCAGTACTTC. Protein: CASTEQATGRFYEQYF.

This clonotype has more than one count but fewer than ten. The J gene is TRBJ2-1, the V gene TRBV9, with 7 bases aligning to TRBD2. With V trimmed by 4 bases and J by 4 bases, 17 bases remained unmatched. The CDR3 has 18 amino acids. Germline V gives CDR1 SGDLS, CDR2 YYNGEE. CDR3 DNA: TGTGCCAGCAGCCCCCTACCAGGTCGGGACTACCGTTACAATGAGCAGTTCTTC. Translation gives CASSPLPGRDYRYNEQFF. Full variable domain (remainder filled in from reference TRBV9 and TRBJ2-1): DSGVTQTPKHLITATGQRVTLRCSPRSGDLSVYWYQQSLDQGLQFLIQYYNGEERAKGNILERFSAQQFPDLHSELNLSSLELGDSALYFCASSPLPGRDYRYNEQFFGPGTRLTVL.

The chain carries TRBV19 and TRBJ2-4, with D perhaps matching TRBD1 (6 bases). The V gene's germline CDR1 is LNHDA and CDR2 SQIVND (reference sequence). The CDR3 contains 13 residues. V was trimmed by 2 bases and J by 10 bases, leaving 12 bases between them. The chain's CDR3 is CASSIMGQPIQYF. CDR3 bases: TGTGCCAGTAGTATAATGGGACAACCTATTCAGTACTTC. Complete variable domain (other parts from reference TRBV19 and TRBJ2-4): DGGITQSPKYLFRKEGQNVTLSCEQNLNHDAMYWYRQDPGQGLRLIYYSQIVNDFQKGDIAEGYSVSREKKESFPLTVTSAQKNPTAFYLCASSIMGQPIQYFGAGTRLSVL.

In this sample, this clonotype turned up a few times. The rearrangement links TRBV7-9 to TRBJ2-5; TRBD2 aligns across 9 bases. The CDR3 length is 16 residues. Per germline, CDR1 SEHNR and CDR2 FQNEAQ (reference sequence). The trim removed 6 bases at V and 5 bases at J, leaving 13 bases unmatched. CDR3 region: CASSRIVRGGRETQYF. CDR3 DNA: TGTGCCAGCAGTAGAATTGTGCGGGGGGGCCGTGAGACCCAGTACTTC.

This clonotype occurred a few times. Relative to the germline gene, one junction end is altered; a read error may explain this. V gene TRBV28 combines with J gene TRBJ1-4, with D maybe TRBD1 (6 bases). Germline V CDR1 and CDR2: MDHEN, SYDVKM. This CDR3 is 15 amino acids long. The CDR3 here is CASTQTGFPNEKLFF. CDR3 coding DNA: TGTGCGAGCACCCAAACAGGGTTCCCTAATGAAAAACTGTTTTTT.

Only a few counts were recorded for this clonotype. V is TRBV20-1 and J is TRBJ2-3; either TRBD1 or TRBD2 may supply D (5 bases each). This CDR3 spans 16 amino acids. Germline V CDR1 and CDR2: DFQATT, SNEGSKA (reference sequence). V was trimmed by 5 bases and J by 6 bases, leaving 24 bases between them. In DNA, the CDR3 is TGCAGTGCTCCCTCTCAGGGTGTAGCGCCGCCGGATACGCAGTATTTT. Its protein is CSAPSQGVAPPDTQYF.

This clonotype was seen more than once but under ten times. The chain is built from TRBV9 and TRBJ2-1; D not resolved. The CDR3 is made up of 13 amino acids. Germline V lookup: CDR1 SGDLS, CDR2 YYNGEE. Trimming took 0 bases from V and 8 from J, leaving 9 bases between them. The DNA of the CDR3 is TGTGCCAGCAGCGTAGGTTTTGTCGATGAGCAGTTCTTC. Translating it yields CASSVGFVDEQFF. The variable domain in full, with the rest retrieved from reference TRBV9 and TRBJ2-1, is DSGVTQTPKHLITATGQRVTLRCSPRSGDLSVYWYQQSLDQGLQFLIQYYNGEERAKGNILERFSAQQFPDLHSELNLSSLELGDSALYFCASSVGFVDEQFFGPGTRLTVL.

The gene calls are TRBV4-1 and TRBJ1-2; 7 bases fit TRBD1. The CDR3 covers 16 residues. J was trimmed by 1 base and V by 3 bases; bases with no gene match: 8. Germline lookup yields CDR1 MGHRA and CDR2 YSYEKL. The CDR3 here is CASSHTNRGLNYGYTF. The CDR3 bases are TGCGCCAGCAGCCACACTAACAGGGGCCTTAACTATGGCTACACCTTC.

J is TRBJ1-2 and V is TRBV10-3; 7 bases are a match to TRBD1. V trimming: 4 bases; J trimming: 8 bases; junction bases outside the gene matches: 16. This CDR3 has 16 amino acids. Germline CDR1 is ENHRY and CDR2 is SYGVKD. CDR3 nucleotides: TGTGCCATCAGTGGCACCACCCACAGGGGTCACGGGGGCTACACCTTC. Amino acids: CAISGTTHRGHGGYTF.

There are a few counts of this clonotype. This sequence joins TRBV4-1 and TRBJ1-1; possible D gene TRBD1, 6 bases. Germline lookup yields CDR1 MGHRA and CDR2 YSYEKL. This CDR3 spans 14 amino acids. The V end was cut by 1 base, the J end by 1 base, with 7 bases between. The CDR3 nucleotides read TGCGCCAGCAGCCAAGTGGACAGGAACACTGAAGCTTTCTTT. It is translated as CASSQVDRNTEAFF.

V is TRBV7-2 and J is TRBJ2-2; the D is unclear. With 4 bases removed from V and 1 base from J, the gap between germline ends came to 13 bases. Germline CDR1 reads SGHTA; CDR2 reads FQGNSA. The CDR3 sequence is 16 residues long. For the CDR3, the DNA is TGTGCCAGCAGCTCCTGGGAAGTCGAGAACACCGGGGAGCTGTTTTTT. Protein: CASSSWEVENTGELFF.